This TCR beta chain was profiled in a study of beta chain features in type 1 diabetes. Details on this clone: What it recognizes is unknown.

The study, taken as a whole, reports: Moderately but significantly shorter TCRB CDR3s were found in Type 1 diabetes patients in all four CD4+ subsets.

The whole isolated RNA underwent reverse transcription, so sequencing captured expressed TCRB transcripts. Repertoires were generated with immunoSEQ multiplex PCR, while TCRdb's copy carries only in-frame clones and drops some. The data contain about 270,000 clones, more than 13% of them seen just once; the ten biggest clones take up 0.017%. J was trimmed by 9 bases and V by 6 bases; bases with no gene match: 7. Germline V CDR1 and CDR2: MNHNS, SASEGT. The CDR3 consists of 15 residues. This clonotype was obtained from a man aged 25-40 years with type 1 diabetes. J is TRBJ2-1 and V is TRBV6-1, with 14 positions matching TRBD2. The sequencing input was naive CD4+ T cells from blood. In DNA form, the CDR3 reads TGTGCCAGCAGGCCGGGACTAGCGGGAGAAGGTGAGCAGTTCTTC. Translating gives CASRPGLAGEGEQFF.